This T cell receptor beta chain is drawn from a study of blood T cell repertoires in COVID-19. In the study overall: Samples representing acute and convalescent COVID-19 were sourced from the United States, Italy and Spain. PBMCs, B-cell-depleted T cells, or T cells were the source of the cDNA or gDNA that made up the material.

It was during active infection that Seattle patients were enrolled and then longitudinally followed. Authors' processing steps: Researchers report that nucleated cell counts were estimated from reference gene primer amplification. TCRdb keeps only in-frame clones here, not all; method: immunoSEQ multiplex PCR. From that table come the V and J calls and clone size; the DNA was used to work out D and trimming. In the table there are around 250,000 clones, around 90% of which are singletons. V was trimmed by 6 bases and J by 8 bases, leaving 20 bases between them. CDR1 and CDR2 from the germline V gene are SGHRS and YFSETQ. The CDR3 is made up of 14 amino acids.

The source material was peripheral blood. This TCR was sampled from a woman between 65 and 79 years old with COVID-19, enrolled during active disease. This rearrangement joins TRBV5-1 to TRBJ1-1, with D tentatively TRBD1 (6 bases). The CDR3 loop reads CASTVLSGAREAFF. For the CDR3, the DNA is TGCGCCAGCACCGTATTGTCAGGGGCACGCGAAGCTTTCTTT.